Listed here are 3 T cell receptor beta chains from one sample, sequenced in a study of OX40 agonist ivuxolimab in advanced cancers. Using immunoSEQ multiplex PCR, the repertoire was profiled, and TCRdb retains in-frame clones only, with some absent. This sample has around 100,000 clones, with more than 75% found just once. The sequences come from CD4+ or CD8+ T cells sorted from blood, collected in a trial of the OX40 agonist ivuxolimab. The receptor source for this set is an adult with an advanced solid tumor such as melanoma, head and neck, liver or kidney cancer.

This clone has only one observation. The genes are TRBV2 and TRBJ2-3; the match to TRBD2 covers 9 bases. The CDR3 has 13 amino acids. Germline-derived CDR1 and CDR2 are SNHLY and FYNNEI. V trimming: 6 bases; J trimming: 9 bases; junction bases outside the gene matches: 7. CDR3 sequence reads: CASRVLAGDTQYF. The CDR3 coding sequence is TGTGCCAGCAGGGTATTAGCGGGAGACACGCAGTATTTT.

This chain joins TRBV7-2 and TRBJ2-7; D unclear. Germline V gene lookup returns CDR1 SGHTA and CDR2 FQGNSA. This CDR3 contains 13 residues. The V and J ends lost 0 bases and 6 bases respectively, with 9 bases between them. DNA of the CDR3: TGTGCCAGCAGCTTAGCGGCGGATTCCGAGCAGTACTTC. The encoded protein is CASSLAADSEQYF.

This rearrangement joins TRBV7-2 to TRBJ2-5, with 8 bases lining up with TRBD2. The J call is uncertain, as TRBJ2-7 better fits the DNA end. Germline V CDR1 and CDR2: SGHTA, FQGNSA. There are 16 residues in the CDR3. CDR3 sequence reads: CASSPEVSGRVYEQYF. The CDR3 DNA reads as TGTGCCAGCAGCCCGGAGGTCAGCGGGAGAGTCTACGAGCAGTACTTC.